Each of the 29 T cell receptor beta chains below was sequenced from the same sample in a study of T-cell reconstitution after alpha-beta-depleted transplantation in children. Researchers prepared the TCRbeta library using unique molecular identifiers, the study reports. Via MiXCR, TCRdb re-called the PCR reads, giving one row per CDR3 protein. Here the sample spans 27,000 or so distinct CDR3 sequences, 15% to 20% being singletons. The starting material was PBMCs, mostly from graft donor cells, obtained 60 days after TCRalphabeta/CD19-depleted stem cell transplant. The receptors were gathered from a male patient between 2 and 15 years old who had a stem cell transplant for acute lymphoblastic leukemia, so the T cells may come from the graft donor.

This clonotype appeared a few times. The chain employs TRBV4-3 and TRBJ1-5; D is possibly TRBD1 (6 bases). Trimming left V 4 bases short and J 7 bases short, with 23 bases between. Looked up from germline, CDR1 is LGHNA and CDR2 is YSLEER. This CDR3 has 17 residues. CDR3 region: CASSPEFGGAFAQPQHF. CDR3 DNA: TGCGCCAGCAGCCCGGAGTTCGGGGGCGCCTTTGCGCAGCCCCAGCATTTT.

DNA of the CDR3: TGTGCCAGCAGCCAAGCCAGCGTGTACCAAGAGACCCAGTACTTC. Protein: CASSQASVYQETQYF. The chain combines TRBV3-1 with TRBJ2-5; no clear D gene. The length of the CDR3 is 15 residues. CDR1 and CDR2 (germline): LGHDT, YNNKEL (reference sequence). V was shortened by 1 base and J by 0 bases, with 9 bases between the two germline ends.

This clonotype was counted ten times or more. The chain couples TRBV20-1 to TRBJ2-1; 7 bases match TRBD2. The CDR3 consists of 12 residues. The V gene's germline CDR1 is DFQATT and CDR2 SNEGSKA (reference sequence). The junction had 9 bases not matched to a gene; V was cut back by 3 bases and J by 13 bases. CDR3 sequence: CSASPGLYIQFF. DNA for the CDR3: TGCAGTGCTAGCCCGGGACTATACATCCAGTTCTTC.

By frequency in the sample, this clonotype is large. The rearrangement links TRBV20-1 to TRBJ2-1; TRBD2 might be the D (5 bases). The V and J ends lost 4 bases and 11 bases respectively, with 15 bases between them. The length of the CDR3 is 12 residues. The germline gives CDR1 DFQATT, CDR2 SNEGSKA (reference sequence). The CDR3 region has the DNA TGCAGTGCTACTTTTGGAGGAAATCAGCAGTTCTTC. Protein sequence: CSATFGGNQQFF.

The CDR3 protein is CASSSPGLAFNEQFF. CDR3 bases: TGTGCCAGCAGCTCTCCGGGACTAGCATTCAATGAGCAGTTCTTC. The chain employs TRBV11-3 and TRBJ2-1; TRBD2 aligns across 9 bases. The V and J ends lost 4 bases and 6 bases, in that order; junction bases with no gene match: 7. Per the germline V gene, CDR1 is SGHNT and CDR2 is YENEEA. This CDR3 has 15 residues.

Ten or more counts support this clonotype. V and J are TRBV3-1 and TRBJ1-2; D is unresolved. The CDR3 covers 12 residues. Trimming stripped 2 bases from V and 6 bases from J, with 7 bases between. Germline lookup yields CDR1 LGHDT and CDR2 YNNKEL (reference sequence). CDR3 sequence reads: CASSQSGHGYTF. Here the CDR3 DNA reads TGTGCCAGCAGCCAATCGGGCCATGGCTACACCTTC.

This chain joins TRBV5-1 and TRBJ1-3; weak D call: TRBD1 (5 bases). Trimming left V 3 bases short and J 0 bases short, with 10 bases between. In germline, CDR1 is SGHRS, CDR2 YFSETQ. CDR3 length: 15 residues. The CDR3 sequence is CASSSGRTSGNTIYF. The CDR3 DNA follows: TGCGCCAGCAGCTCAGGGAGGACCTCTGGAAACACCATATATTTT.

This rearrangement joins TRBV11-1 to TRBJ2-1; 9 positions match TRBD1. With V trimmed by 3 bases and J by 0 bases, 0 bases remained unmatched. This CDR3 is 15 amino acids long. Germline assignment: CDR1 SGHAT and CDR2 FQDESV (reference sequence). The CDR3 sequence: CASSLTGGSYNEQFF. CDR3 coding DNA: TGTGCCAGCAGCTTGACAGGGGGCTCCTACAATGAGCAGTTCTTC. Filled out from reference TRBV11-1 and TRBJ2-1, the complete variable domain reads EAEVAQSPRYKITEKSQAVAFWCDPISGHATLYWYRQILGQGPELLVQFQDESVVDDSQLPKDRFSAERLKGVDSTLKIQPAELGDSAMYLCASSLTGGSYNEQFFGPGTRLTVL.

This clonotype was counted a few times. CDR3 sequence: CSAREGGVGGREQFF. Here the CDR3 DNA reads TGCAGTGCTAGAGAAGGGGGGGTCGGGGGGAGGGAGCAGTTCTTC. V gene TRBV20-1 combines with J gene TRBJ2-1; tentatively, D is TRBD2 (7 bases). The CDR3 is made up of 15 amino acids. Trimming took off 0 bases at V and 10 bases at J, with 19 bases between the two ends. Germline V gene lookup returns CDR1 DFQATT and CDR2 SNEGSKA (reference sequence).

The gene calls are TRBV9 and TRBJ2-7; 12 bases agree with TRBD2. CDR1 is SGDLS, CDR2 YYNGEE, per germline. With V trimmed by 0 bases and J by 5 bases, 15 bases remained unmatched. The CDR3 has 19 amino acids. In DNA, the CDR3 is TGTGCCAGCAGCGTAGCCCCAGGTGGACTAGCGGGACCCTCGGACGAGCAGTACTTC. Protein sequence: CASSVAPGGLAGPSDEQYF.

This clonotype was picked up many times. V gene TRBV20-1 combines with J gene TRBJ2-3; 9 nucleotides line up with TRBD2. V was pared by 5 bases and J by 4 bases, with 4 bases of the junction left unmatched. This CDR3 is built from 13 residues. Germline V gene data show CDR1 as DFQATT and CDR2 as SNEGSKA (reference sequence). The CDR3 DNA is TGCAGTGCTGGACTAGCGTTGGCAGATACGCAGTATTTT. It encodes CSAGLALADTQYF.

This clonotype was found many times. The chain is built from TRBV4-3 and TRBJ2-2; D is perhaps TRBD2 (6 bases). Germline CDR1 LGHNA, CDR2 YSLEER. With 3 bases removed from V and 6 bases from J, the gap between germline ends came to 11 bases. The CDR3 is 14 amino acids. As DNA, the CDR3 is TGCGCCAGCAGCCACCAGCGGGCGGCCGGGGAGCTGTTTTTT. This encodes CASSHQRAAGELFF.

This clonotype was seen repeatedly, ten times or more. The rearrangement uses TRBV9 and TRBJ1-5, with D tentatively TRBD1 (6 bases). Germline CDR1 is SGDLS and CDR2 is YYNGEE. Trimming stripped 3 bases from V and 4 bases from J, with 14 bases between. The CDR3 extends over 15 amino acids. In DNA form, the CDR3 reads TGTGCCAGCAGCGCCGAAGGGGGGGCGAATCAGCCCCAGCATTTT. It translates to CASSAEGGANQPQHF.

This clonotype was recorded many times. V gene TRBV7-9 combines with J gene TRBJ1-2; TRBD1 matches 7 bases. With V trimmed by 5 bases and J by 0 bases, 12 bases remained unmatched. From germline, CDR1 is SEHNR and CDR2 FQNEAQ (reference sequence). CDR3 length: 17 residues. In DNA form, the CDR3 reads TGTGCCAGCAGCCGAGGGCAGGGGGACATATCTAACTATGGCTACACCTTC. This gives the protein CASSRGQGDISNYGYTF.

The CDR3 spells CASRLAGSETQYF. CDR3 sequence (DNA): TGTGCCAGCAGGTTAGCGGGGTCGGAGACCCAGTACTTC. The chain combines TRBV6-2 or TRBV6-3 with TRBJ2-5, with 8 bases that match TRBD2. Per the germline V gene, CDR1 is MNHEY and CDR2 is SVGEGT. The CDR3 is 13 amino acids. V shed 6 bases and J 5 bases; nucleotides not matched to a gene: 5.

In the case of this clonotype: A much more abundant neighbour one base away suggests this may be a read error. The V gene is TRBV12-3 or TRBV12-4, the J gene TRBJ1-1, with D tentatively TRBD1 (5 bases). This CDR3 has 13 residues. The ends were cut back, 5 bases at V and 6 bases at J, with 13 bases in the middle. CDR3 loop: CASSQAGYSEAFF. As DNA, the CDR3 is TGTGCCAGCAGTCAAGCAGGGTATTCTGAAGCTTTCTTT.

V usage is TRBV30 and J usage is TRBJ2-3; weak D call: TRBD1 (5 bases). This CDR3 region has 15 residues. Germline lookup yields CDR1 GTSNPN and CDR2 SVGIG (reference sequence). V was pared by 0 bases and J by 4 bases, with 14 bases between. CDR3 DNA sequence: TGTGCCTGGAGTGTATCGGCAGGGTGGGCAGATACGCAGTATTTT. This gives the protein CAWSVSAGWADTQYF.

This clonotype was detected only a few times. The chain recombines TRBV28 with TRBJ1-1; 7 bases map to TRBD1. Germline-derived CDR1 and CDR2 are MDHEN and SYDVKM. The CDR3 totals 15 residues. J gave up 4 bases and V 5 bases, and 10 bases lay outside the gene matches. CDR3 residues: CASSHRGGLSTEAFF. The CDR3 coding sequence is TGTGCCAGCAGTCACCGAGGGGGCTTGAGCACTGAAGCTTTCTTT.

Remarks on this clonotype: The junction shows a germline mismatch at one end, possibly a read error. CDR3 nucleotide sequence: TGTGCCATCAGCTCCTACGTCAGTACCCCGAACACAGATACGCAGTATTTT. Translation gives CAISSYVSTPNTDTQYF. The chain combines TRBV7-1 with TRBJ2-3; D gene ambiguous. TRBV7-1 is annotated as an ORF whose role is uncertain. The CDR3 has 17 residues.

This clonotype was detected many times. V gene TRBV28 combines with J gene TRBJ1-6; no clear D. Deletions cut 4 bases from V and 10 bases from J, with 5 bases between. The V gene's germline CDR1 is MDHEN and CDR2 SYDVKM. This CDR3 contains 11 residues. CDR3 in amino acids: CASSSTSPLHF. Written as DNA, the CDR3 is TGTGCCAGCAGTTCTACCTCACCCCTCCACTTT.

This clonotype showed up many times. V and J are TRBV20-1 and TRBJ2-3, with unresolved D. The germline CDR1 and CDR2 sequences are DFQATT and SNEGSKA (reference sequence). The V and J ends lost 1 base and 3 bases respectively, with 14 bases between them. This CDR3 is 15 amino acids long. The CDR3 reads CSARGGIVGTDTQYF. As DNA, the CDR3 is TGCAGTGCTAGAGGCGGAATAGTTGGTACAGATACGCAGTATTTT.

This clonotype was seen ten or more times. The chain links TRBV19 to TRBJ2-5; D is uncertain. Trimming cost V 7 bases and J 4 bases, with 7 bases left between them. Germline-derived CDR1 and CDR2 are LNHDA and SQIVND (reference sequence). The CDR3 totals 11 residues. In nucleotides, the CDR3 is TGTGCCAGTACCAAGGGAGAGACCCAGTACTTC. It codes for CASTKGETQYF. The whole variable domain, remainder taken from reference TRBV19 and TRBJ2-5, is DGGITQSPKYLFRKEGQNVTLSCEQNLNHDAMYWYRQDPGQGLRLIYYSQIVNDFQKGDIAEGYSVSREKKESFPLTVTSAQKNPTAFYLCASTKGETQYFGPGTRLLVL.

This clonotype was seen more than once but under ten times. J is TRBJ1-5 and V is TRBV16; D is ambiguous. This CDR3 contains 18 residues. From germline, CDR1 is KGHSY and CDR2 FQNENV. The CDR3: CQEGHTHDALCSNQPQHF. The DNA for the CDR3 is TGTCAGGAAGGCCACACTCATGATGCACTGTGTAGCAATCAGCCCCAGCATTTT.

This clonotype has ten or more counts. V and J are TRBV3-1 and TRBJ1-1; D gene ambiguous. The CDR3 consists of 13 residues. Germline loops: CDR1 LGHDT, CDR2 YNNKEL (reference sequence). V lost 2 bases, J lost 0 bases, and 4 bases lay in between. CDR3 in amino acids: CASSQYMNTEAFF. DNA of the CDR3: TGTGCCAGCAGCCAATACATGAACACTGAAGCTTTCTTT.

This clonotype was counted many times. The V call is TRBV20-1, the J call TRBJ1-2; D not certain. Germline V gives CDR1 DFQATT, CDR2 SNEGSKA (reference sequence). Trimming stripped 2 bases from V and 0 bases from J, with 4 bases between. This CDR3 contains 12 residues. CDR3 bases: TGCAGTGCTAGAAAAGCTAACTATGGCTACACCTTC. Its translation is CSARKANYGYTF.

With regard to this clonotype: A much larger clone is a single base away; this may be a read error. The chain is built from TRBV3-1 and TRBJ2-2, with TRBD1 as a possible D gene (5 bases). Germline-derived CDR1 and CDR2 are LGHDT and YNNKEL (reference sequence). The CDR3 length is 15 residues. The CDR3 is CACSQVAGIGGELFF. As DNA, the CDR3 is TGTGCCTGCAGCCAAGTAGCAGGGATCGGCGGGGAGCTGTTTTTT.

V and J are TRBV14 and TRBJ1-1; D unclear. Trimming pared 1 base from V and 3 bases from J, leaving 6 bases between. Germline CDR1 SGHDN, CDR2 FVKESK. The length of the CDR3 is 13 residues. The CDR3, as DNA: TGTGCCAGCAGCCAAGGGATGGACACTGAAGCTTTCTTT. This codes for CASSQGMDTEAFF. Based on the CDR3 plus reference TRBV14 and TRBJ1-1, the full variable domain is EAGVTQFPSHSVIEKGQTVTLRCDPISGHDNLYWYRRVMGKEIKFLLHFVKESKQDESGMPNNRFLAERTGGTYSTLKVQPAELEDSGVYFCASSQGMDTEAFFGQGTRLTVV.

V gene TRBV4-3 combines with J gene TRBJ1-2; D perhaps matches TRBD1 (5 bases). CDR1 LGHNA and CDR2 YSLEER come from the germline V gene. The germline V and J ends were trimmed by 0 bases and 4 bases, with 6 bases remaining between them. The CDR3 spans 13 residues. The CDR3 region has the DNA TGCGCCAGCAGCCAAGACGGGGGCTATGGCTACACCTTC. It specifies CASSQDGGYGYTF.

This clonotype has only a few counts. The CDR3, as DNA: TGTGCCAGCAGCTCCAGTTCGACAGGGAGTGACTACGAGCAGTACTTC. This encodes CASSSSSTGSDYEQYF. The V and J genes are TRBV5-5 and TRBJ2-7, with 7 bases aligning to TRBD1. The CDR3 is 16 residues long. Germline V CDR1 and CDR2: SGHKS, YYEKEE (reference sequence). V gave up 3 bases and J gave up 3 bases; unmatched junction bases: 12. Looking up the rest from reference TRBV5-5 and TRBJ2-7 gives the full variable domain: DAGVTQSPTHLIKTRGQQVTLRCSPISGHKSVSWYQQVLGQGPQFIFQYYEKEERGRGNFPDRFSARQFPNYSSELNVNALLLGDSALYLCASSSSSTGSDYEQYFGPGTRLTVT.